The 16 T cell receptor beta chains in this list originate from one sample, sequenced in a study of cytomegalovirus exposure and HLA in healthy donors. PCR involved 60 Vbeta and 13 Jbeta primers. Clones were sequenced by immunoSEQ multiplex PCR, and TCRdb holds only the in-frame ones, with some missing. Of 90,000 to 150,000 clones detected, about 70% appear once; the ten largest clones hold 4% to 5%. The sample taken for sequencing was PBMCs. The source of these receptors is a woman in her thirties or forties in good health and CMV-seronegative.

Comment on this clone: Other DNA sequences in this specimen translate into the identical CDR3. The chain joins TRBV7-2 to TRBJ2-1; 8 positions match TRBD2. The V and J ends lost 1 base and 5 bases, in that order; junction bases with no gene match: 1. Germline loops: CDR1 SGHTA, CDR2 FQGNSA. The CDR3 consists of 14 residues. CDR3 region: CASSLVGGDNEQFF. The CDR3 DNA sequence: TGTGCCAGCAGCTTAGTCGGGGGGGACAATGAGCAGTTCTTC.

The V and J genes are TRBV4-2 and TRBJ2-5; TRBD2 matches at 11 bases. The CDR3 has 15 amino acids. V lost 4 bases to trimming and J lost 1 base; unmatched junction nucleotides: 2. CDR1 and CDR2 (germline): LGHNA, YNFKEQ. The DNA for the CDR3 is TGTGCCAGCAGCCCTAGCGGGGGGACCCAAGAGACCCAGTACTTC. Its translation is CASSPSGGTQETQYF.

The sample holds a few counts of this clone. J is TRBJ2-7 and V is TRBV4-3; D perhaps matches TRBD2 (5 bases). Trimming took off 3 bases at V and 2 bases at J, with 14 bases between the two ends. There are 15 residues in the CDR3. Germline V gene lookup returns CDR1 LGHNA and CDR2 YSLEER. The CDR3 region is CASSQDPLATYEQYF. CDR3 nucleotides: TGCGCCAGCAGCCAGGACCCATTAGCGACCTACGAGCAGTACTTC.

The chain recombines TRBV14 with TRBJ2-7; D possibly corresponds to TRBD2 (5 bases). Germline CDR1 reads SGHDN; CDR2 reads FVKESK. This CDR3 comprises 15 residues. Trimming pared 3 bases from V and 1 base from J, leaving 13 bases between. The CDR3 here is CASSQSTGYSYEQYF. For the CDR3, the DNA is TGTGCCAGCAGCCAGTCCACGGGGTATTCCTACGAGCAGTACTTC.

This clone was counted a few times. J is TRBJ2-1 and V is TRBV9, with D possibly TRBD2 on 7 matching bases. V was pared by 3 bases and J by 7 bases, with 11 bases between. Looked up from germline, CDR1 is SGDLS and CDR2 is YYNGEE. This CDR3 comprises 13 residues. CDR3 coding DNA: TGTGCCAGCAGCGGGGGGAGGGGGAATGAGCAGTTCTTC. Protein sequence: CASSGGRGNEQFF.

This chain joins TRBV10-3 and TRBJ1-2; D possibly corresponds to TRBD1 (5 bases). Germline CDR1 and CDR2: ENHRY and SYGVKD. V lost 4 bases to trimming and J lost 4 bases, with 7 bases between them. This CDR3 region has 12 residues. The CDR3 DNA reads TGTGCCATCAGTGCAGACAGCTATGGCTACACCTTC. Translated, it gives CAISADSYGYTF.

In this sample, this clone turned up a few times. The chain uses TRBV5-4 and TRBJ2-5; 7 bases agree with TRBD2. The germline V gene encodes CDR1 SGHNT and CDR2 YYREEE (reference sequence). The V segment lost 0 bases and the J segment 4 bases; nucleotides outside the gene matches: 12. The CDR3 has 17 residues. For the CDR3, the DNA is TGTGCCAGCAGCTTGGGGTATGAGCGGGGAGGCGGAGAGACCCAGTACTTC. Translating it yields CASSLGYERGGGETQYF.

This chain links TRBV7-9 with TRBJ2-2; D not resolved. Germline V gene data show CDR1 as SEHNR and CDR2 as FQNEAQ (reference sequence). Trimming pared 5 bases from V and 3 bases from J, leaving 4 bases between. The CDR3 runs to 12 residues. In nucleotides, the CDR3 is TGTGCCAGCAGCACTTACACCGGGGAGCTGTTTTTT. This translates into CASSTYTGELFF. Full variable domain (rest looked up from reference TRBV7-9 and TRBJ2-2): DTGVSQNPRHKITKRGQNVTFRCDPISEHNRLYWYRQTLGQGPEFLTYFQNEAQLEKSRLLSDRFSAERPKGSFSTLEIQRTEQGDSAMYLCASSTYTGELFFGEGSRLTVL.

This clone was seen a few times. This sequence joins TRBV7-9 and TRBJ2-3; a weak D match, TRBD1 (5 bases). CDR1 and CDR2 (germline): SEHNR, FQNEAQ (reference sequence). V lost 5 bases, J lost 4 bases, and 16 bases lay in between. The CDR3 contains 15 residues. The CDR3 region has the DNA TGTGCCAGCAGCCACCCATTCAGGGAACCAGATACGCAGTATTTT. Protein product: CASSHPFREPDTQYF.

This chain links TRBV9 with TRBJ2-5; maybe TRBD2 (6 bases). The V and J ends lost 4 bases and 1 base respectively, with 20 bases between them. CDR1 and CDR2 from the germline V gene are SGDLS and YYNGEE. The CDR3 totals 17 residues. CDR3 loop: CASSPGALGGVQETQYF. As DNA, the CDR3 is TGTGCCAGCAGCCCAGGCGCTTTGGGGGGAGTCCAAGAGACCCAGTACTTC.

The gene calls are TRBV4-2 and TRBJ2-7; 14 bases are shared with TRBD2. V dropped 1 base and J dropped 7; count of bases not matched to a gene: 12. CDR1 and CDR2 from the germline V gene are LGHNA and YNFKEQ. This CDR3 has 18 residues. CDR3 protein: CASSQVVRLAGGPEEQYF. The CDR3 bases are TGTGCCAGCAGCCAAGTAGTCCGACTAGCGGGAGGGCCCGAAGAGCAGTACTTC.

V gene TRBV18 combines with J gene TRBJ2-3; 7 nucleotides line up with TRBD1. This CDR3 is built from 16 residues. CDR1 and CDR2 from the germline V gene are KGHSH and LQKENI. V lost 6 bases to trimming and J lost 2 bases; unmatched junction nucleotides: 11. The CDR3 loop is CASSTSRTGLTDTQYF. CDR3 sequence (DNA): TGTGCCAGCTCGACCTCCCGGACAGGCCTCACAGATACGCAGTATTTT.

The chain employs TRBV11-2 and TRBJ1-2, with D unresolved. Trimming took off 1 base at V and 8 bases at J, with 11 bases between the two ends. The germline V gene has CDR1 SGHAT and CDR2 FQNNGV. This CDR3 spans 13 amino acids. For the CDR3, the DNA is TGTGCCAGCAGCTTAGTTTCGGGTCCGGGCTACACCTTC. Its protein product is CASSLVSGPGYTF. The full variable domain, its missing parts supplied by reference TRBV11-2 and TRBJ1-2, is EAGVAQSPRYKIIEKRQSVAFWCNPISGHATLYWYQQILGQGPKLLIQFQNNGVVDDSQLPKDRFSAERLKGVDSTLKIQPAKLEDSAVYLCASSLVSGPGYTFGSGTRLTVV.

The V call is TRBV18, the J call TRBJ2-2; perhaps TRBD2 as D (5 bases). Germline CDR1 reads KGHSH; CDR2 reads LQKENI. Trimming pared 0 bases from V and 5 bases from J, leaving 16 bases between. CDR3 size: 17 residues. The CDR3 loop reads CASSPPYSTPGTGELFF. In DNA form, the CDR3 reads TGTGCCAGCTCACCACCGTACTCGACTCCGGGGACCGGGGAGCTGTTTTTT.

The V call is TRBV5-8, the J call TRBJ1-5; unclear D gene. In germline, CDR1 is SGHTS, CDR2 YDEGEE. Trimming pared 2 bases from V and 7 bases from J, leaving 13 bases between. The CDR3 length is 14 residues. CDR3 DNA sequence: TGTGCCAGCAGCTTAAGAGCGGGAAACCAGCCCCAGCATTTT. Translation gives CASSLRAGNQPQHF.

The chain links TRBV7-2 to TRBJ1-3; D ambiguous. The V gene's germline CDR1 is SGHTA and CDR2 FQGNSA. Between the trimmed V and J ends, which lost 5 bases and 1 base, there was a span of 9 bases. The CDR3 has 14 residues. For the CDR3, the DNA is TGTGCCAGCAGCCCGACGAGGTCTGGAAACACCATATATTTT. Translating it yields CASSPTRSGNTIYF.